This T cell receptor beta chain was recorded in a study of identical twins' blood T cells. About this clonotype itself: Its antigen is not known. A junction end diverges from the germline sequence, so it may reflect a read error.

Using its own MiXCR run on the 5' RACE reads, TCRdb lists one record per CDR3 protein. The table lists about 370,000 distinct CDR3 sequences, more than 25% of them singletons, with roughly 5.5% in the top ten. Regarding the study as a whole: Top TCRbeta clonotypes were shared more with twin than unrelated donors.

The receptor comes from a woman between 18 and 50 years old in good health. The sequencing sample was made of PBMCs.

Here the CDR3 DNA reads TGCGCCAGCAGCCAAGGACACCGCTATGGCTCCACCTTC. As protein: CASSQGHRYGSTF. The J gene is TRBJ1-2, the V gene TRBV4-3, with no clear D. Germline assignment: CDR1 LGHNA and CDR2 YSLEER. The CDR3 loop spans 13 amino acids.